This entry lists 5 T cell receptor beta chains sequenced from one sample in a study of regulatory T cells in long-lasting Graves disease. Investigators prepared the TCR beta libraries by applying iRepertoire HTBI primers and Arm-PCR of CDR3 regions. TCRdb re-derived calls from the multiplex PCR reads in MiXCR, one entry per CDR3 protein. The table includes about 620,000 distinct CDR3 sequences, 15% to 20% detected once. The sample's time point: newly diagnosed GD, antithyroid drugs for less than 3 months. PBMC-extracted RNA yielded the TCR library. The data also belong to a second study, concerning T cells in Graves' hyperthyroidism and ophthalmopathy.

The source was peripheral blood mononuclear cells (PBMCs), collected at new diagnosis, from a patient treated with antithyroid drugs. The receptor source for this set is a woman in her 30s with Graves disease.

This clonotype was observed a handful of times. This could be a read error, since a much larger clone is one nucleotide away. V is TRBV6-1 and J is TRBJ1-5; 8 bases map to TRBD1. With V trimmed by 6 bases and J by 6 bases, 1 base remained unmatched. The germline V gene has CDR1 MNHNS and CDR2 SASEGT. CDR3 length: 12 residues. CDR3 residues: CASSQGAQPQHF. DNA for the CDR3: TGTGCCAGCAGCCAGGGGGCTCAGCCCCAGCATTTT.

This clonotype was detected many times. The rearrangement joins TRBV3-1 to TRBJ1-1; TRBD1 matches at 8 bases. This CDR3 region has 15 residues. Germline CDR1 reads LGHDT; CDR2 reads YNNKEL (reference sequence). With 4 bases clipped from V and 4 bases from J, the junction kept 8 bases outside the gene matches. CDR3 in DNA: TGTGCCAGCAGCCTACTGAGAACAGGGGGCACTGAAGCTTTCTTT. Its protein is CASSLLRTGGTEAFF.

This clonotype was seen a few times. V is TRBV28 and J is TRBJ2-2; D is perhaps TRBD1 (6 bases). V lost 8 bases, J lost 6 bases, and 13 bases lay in between. The CDR3 contains 13 residues. The germline CDR1 and CDR2 sequences are MDHEN and SYDVKM. CDR3 in DNA: TGTGCCAGCCGACAGGAAGTTTCCGGGGAGCTGTTTTTT. This gives the protein CASRQEVSGELFF. Full variable domain (outside the CDR3, taken from reference TRBV28 and TRBJ2-2): DVKVTQSSRYLVKRTGEKVFLECVQDMDHENMFWYRQDPGLGLRLIYFSYDVKMKEKGDIPEGYSVSREKKERFSLILESASTNQTSMYLCASRQEVSGELFFGEGSRLTVL.

This sequence joins TRBV28 and TRBJ1-2; D perhaps matches TRBD1 (5 bases). CDR1 is MDHEN, CDR2 SYDVKM, per germline. Trimming took 6 bases from V and 4 from J, leaving 12 bases between them. The CDR3 has 13 residues. CDR3 protein: CASRSGTSYGYTF. CDR3 sequence (DNA): TGTGCCAGCAGGTCAGGGACGTCCTATGGCTACACCTTC.

The gene calls are TRBV27 and TRBJ1-2, with a weak D call TRBD1 (5 bases). This CDR3 contains 13 residues. CDR1 and CDR2 (germline): MNHEY, SMNVEV (reference sequence). The ends were cut back, 5 bases at V and 8 bases at J, with 15 bases in the middle. The CDR3 coding sequence is TGTGCCAGCAGTAGCGGGACCTGGATGGGCTACACCTTC. It yields the protein CASSSGTWMGYTF.